The 9 T cell receptor beta chains reported below all come from one sample, sequenced in a study of monozygotic twins with inflammatory bowel disease (dated by TCRdb to the late 2010s). Libraries were prepared through 5' RACE. TCRdb names Illumina HiSeq 2500 as the instrument used. Reprocessed by TCRdb, the reads give a single entry per CDR3 protein sequence, without DNA. The table for this sample lists more than 300,000 distinct CDR3 sequences. The biggest ten clones account for just over 2.5% of the sample. Material: blood. These receptors were collected from a human donor with ulcerative colitis or Crohn's disease, or a healthy co-twin of an affected twin (not recorded which).

The rearrangement joins TRBV6-1 to TRBJ2-7; TCRdb indicates TRBD2, and absent DNA this call remains unverified. The CDR3 loop spans 16 amino acids. From germline, CDR1 is MNHNS and CDR2 SASEGT. CDR3 protein: CATTGYGVDGPYEQYF.

This chain links TRBV29-1 with TRBJ2-1; TCRdb's assignment of TRBD1 cannot be checked, as there is no DNA. Looked up from germline, CDR1 is SQVTM and CDR2 is ANQGSEA. This CDR3 has 13 amino acids. The CDR3 sequence is CSAVLRGAHEQFF.

The chain links TRBV7-9 to TRBJ1-1; absent DNA, TCRdb's TRBD1 call cannot be checked. Per germline, CDR1 SEHNR and CDR2 FQNEAQ (reference sequence). This CDR3 region has 15 residues. CDR3 sequence reads: CASSSQDRGYTEAFF. The variable domain in full, with the rest retrieved from reference TRBV7-9 and TRBJ1-1, is DTGVSQNPRHKITKRGQNVTFRCDPISEHNRLYWYRQTLGQGPEFLTYFQNEAQLEKSRLLSDRFSAERPKGSFSTLEIQRTEQGDSAMYLCASSSQDRGYTEAFFGQGTRLTVV.

The gene calls are TRBV5-1 and TRBJ2-4; absent DNA, TCRdb's TRBD2 call cannot be checked. Germline V gene sequence: CDR1 SGHRS, CDR2 YFSETQ. This CDR3 spans 17 amino acids. The CDR3 is CASSGGLAGFAKNIQYF.

The V gene is TRBV12-3 or TRBV12-4, the J gene TRBJ2-7; TCRdb's D gene call, TRBD1, goes unchecked for lack of DNA. CDR3 size: 11 residues. CDR3 sequence reads: CASSSGQGDHF.

The V call is TRBV5-4, the J call TRBJ2-7. This CDR3 region has 13 residues. The germline V gene has CDR1 SGHNT and CDR2 YYREEE (reference sequence). CDR3 region: CASSQGISYEQYF.

The V call is TRBV30, the J call TRBJ2-5; TCRdb's D call, TRBD2, is unchecked because there is no DNA. This CDR3 has 13 amino acids. Germline assignment: CDR1 GTSNPN and CDR2 SVGIG (reference sequence). CDR3 sequence reads: CAWSETISSTQYF.

The V call is TRBV7-9, the J call TRBJ2-5; as DNA is missing, the TRBD1 call by TCRdb cannot be tested. The CDR3 is 17 residues long. Germline CDR1 and CDR2: SEHNR and FQNEAQ (reference sequence). Here the CDR3 reads CASSLASGTGDRETQYF.

The gene calls are TRBV9 and TRBJ2-3; as DNA is missing, the TRBD1 call by TCRdb cannot be tested. The CDR3 contains 15 residues. Germline V CDR1 and CDR2: SGDLS, YYNGEE. The CDR3 protein is CASSVVVGGRDTQYF.